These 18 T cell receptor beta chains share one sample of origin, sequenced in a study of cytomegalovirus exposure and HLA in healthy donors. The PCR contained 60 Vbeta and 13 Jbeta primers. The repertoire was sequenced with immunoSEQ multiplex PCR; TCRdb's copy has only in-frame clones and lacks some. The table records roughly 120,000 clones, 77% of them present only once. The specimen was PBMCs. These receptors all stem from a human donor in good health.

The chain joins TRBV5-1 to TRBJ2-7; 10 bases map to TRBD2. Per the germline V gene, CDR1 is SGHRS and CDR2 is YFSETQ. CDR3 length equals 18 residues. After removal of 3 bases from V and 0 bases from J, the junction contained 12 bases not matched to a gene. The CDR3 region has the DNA TGCGCCAGCAGCTGGAACCCTAGCGGGAGCGAACTCTCCTACGAGCAGTACTTC. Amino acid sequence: CASSWNPSGSELSYEQYF.

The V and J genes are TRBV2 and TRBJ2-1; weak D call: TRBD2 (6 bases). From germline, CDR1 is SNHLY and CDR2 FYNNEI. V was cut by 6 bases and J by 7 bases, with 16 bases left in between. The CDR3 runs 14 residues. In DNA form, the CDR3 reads TGTGCCAGCAGGGAGGGTCTAGGGCGTAATGAGCAGTTCTTC. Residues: CASREGLGRNEQFF.

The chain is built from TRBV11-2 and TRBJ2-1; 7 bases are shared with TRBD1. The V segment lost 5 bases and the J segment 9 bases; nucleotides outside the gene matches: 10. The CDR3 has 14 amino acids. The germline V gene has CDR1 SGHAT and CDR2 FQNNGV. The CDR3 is CASSTPTGYGEQFF. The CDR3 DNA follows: TGTGCCAGCAGCACCCCGACAGGGTACGGTGAGCAGTTCTTC.

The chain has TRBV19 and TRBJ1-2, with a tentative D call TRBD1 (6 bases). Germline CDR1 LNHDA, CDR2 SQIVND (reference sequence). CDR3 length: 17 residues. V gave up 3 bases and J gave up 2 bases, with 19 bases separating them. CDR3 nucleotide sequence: TGTGCCAGTAGTATCACTTCATCGCGGGGGGCAAACTATGGCTACACCTTC. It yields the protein CASSITSSRGANYGYTF.

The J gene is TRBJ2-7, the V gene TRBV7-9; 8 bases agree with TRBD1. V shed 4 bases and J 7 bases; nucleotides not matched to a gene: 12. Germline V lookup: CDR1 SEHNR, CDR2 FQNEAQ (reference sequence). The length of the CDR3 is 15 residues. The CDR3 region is CASSWWTGPGGEQYF. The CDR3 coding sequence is TGTGCCAGCAGCTGGTGGACAGGGCCAGGTGGAGAGCAGTACTTC. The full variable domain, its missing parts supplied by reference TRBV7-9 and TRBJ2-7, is DTGVSQNPRHKITKRGQNVTFRCDPISEHNRLYWYRQTLGQGPEFLTYFQNEAQLEKSRLLSDRFSAERPKGSFSTLEIQRTEQGDSAMYLCASSWWTGPGGEQYFGPGTRLTVT.

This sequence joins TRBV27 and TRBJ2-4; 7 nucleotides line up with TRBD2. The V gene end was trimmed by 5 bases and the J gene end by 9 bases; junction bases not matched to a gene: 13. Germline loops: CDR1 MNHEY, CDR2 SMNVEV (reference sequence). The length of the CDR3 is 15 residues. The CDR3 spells CASSPRLAAGGIQYF. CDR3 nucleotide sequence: TGTGCCAGCAGTCCCCGACTAGCCGCCGGGGGCATTCAGTACTTC.

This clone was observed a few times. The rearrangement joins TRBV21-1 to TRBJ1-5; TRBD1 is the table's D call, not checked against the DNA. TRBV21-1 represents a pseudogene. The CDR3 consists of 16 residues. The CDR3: CASEGKRQGRNQPQHF. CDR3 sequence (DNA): TGTGCCAGCGAGGGGAAACGACAGGGGAGAAATCAGCCCCAGCATTTT.

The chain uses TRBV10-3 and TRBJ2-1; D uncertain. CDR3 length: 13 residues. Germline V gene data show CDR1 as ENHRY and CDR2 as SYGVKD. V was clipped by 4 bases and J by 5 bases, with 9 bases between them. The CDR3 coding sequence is TGTGCCATCAGTGGAAGAGAGAACAATGAGCAGTTCTTC. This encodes CAISGRENNEQFF.

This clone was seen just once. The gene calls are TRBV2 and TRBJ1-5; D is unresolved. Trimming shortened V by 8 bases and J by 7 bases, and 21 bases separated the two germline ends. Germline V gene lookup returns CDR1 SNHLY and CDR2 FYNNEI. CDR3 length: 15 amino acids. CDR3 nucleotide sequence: TGTGCCAGCCTCGCCCGACCCCGGGTTAGGCAGCCCCAGCATTTT. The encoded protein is CASLARPRVRQPQHF. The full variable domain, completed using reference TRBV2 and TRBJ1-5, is EPEVTQTPSHQVTQMGQEVILRCVPISNHLYFYWYRQILGQKVEFLVSFYNNEISEKSEIFDDQFSVERPDGSNFTLKIRSTKLEDSAMYFCASLARPRVRQPQHFGDGTRLSIL.

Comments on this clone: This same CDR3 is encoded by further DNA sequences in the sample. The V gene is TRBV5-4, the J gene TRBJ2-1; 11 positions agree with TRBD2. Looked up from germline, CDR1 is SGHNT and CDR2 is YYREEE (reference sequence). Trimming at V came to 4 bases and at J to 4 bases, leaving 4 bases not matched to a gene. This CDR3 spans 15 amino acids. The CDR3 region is CASSLTSGSYNEQFF. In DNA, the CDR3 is TGTGCCAGCAGCCTTACTAGCGGGAGTTACAATGAGCAGTTCTTC.

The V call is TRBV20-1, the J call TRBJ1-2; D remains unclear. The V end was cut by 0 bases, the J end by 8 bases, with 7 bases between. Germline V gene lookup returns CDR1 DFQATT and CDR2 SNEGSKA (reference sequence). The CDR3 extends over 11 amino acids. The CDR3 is CSARDQVGYTF. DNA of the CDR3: TGCAGTGCTAGAGATCAGGTCGGCTACACCTTC.

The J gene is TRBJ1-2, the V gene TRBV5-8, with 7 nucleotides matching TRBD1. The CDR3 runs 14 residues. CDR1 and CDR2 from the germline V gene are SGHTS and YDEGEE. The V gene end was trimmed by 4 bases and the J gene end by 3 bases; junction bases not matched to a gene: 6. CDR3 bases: TGTGCCAGCAGCCACCGGGACAGAGACTATGGCTACACCTTC. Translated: CASSHRDRDYGYTF.

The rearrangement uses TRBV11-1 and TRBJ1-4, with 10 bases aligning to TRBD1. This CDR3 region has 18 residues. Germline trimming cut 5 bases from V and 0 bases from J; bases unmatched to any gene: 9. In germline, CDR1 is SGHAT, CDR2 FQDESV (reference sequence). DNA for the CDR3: TGTGCCAGCAGCACGCGGACAGGGGGAACGGCAACTAATGAAAAACTGTTTTTT. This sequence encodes CASSTRTGGTATNEKLFF.

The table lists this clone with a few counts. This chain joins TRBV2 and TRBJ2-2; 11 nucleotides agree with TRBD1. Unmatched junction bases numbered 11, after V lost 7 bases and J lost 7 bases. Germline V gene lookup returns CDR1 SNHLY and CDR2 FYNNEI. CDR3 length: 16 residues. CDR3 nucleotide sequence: TGTGCCAGCATCGGACAGGGGGCGCTTTTGGGCGGGGAGCTGTTTTTT. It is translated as CASIGQGALLGGELFF.

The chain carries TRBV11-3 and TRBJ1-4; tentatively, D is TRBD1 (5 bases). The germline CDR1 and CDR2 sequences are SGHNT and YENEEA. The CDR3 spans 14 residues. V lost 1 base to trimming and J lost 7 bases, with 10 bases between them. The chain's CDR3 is CASSLGGLGEKLFF. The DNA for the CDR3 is TGTGCCAGCAGCTTAGGGGGCTTGGGTGAAAAACTGTTTTTT.

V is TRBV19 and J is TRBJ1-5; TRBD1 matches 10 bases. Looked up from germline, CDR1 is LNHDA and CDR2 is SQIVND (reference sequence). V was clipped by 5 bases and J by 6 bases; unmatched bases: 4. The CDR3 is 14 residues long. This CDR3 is CASSEGQGFQPQHF. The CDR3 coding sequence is TGTGCCAGTAGTGAGGGACAGGGGTTTCAGCCCCAGCATTTT.

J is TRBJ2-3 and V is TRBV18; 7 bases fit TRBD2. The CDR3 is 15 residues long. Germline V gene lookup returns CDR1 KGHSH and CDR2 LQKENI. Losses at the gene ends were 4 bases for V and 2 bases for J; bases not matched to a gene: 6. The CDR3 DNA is TGTGCCAGCTCACTCTCGACTAGCCTCACAGATACGCAGTATTTT. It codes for CASSLSTSLTDTQYF.

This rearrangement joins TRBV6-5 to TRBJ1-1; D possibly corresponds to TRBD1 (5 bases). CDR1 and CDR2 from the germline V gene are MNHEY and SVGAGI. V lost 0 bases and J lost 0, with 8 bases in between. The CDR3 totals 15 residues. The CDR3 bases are TGTGCCAGCAGTTACTCCGGGGGAATGAACACTGAAGCTTTCTTT. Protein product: CASSYSGGMNTEAFF.